This passage covers 22 T cell receptor beta chains from one sample sequenced in a study of blood T cells in healthy people across ages. A sample-barcoded 5' primer and a J-beta primer mix were used in a second PCR of roughly 6 to 11 cycles. TCRdb reanalysed the 5' RACE reads using MiXCR and keeps one entry per CDR3 protein. The sample includes about 780,000 distinct CDR3 sequences, more than 35% of them seen just once. Sequenced input: blood. Source of these receptors: a man at least 80 years old in good health.

This clonotype appeared a single time. The gene calls are TRBV5-6 and TRBJ2-3; no firm D call. Germline V gives CDR1 SGHDT, CDR2 YYEEEE. The CDR3 runs to 16 residues. V lost 3 bases to trimming and J lost 0 bases, with 14 bases between them. CDR3 in amino acids: CASSSKGRTSTDTQYF. DNA for the CDR3: TGTGCCAGCAGCTCCAAGGGTCGTACTAGCACAGATACGCAGTATTTT.

The CDR3 protein is CASSRSFSRTDTQYF. CDR3 nucleotides: TGTGCCAGCAGCCGAAGCTTTAGTCGCACAGATACGCAGTATTTT. This chain uses TRBV7-2 with TRBJ2-3; D remains ambiguous. The V gene's germline CDR1 is SGHTA and CDR2 FQGNSA. V was clipped by 5 bases and J by 1 base, with 13 bases between them. This CDR3 region has 15 residues.

The J gene is TRBJ2-5, the V gene TRBV11-2, with 12 bases aligning to TRBD1. This CDR3 comprises 21 residues. Per the germline V gene, CDR1 is SGHAT and CDR2 is FQNNGV. V lost 3 bases to trimming and J lost 4 bases; unmatched junction nucleotides: 21. CDR3: CASSFQRIPGQGAVGGETQYF. The CDR3, as DNA: TGTGCCAGCAGCTTCCAGAGAATCCCGGGACAGGGGGCAGTGGGAGGAGAGACCCAGTACTTC.

The chain combines TRBV6-5 with TRBJ2-4, with D possibly matching TRBD1 (6 bases). Matching the DNA end better, TRBJ2-7 makes the J call doubtful. CDR3 length equals 13 residues. Germline V CDR1 and CDR2: MNHEY, SVGAGI. CDR3 sequence: CASRAGTTTEQYF. CDR3 sequence (DNA): TGTGCCAGCAGAGCCGGGACAACGACCGAGCAGTACTTC.

The genes are TRBV20-1 and TRBJ2-5; weak D call: TRBD2 (6 bases). The CDR3 length is 11 residues. Deletions cut 7 bases from V and 4 bases from J, with 10 bases between. CDR1 and CDR2 from the germline V gene are DFQATT and SNEGSKA (reference sequence). The CDR3 nucleotides are TGCAGTGAAATGGAGGGAGAGACCCAGTACTTC. Its translation: CSEMEGETQYF.

In this sample, this clonotype turned up many times. The V call is TRBV13, the J call TRBJ2-7; the match to TRBD2 covers 8 bases. CDR1 and CDR2 (germline): PRHDT, FYEKMQ (reference sequence). This CDR3 has 15 amino acids. V lost 4 bases to trimming and J lost 0 bases; unmatched junction nucleotides: 5. CDR3 region: CASSSSSGRSYEQYF. The CDR3 nucleotides are TGTGCCAGCAGCTCCTCTAGCGGGCGCTCCTACGAGCAGTACTTC.

V gene TRBV5-1 combines with J gene TRBJ1-1; no definite D call. Germline V gene sequence: CDR1 SGHRS, CDR2 YFSETQ. This CDR3 spans 14 amino acids. Between the trimmed V and J ends, which lost 4 bases and 5 bases, there was a span of 15 bases. The CDR3 DNA follows: TGCGCCAGCAGCCCCACGGGAATTGGAACTGAAGCTTTCTTT. Protein product: CASSPTGIGTEAFF.

This clonotype was seen repeatedly, ten times or more. The chain combines TRBV12-3 or TRBV12-4 with TRBJ2-5, with no clear D. The CDR3 is 13 amino acids. V was cut by 3 bases and J by 3 bases, with 8 bases left in between. This CDR3 reads CASSFVSEETQYF. Written as DNA, the CDR3 is TGTGCCAGCAGTTTCGTCAGCGAAGAGACCCAGTACTTC.

The chain combines TRBV28 with TRBJ2-2; a possible D gene is TRBD2 (6 bases). V lost 5 bases, J lost 4 bases, and 11 bases lay in between. The CDR3 contains 14 residues. Germline CDR1 is MDHEN and CDR2 is SYDVKM. The CDR3 region has the DNA TGTGCCAGCAGTACACTAGCTTCCACCGGGGAGCTGTTTTTT. It yields the protein CASSTLASTGELFF. Combining the CDR3 with reference TRBV28 and TRBJ2-2 gives the whole variable domain DVKVTQSSRYLVKRTGEKVFLECVQDMDHENMFWYRQDPGLGLRLIYFSYDVKMKEKGDIPEGYSVSREKKERFSLILESASTNQTSMYLCASSTLASTGELFFGEGSRLTVL.

About this clonotype: Compared with germline, one end of the junction differs, possibly owing to a read error. The chain is built from TRBV14 and TRBJ1-2; no reliable D call. This CDR3 is 13 amino acids long. Per germline, CDR1 SGHDN and CDR2 FVKESK. The CDR3 DNA reads as TGTGCCAGCAACCAAAGACCGGGCTATGGCTACACCTTC. Translated: CASNQRPGYGYTF.

For this clonotype: The germline gene is not matched at one end of the junction; a read error may be the cause. This chain connects TRBV5-1 to TRBJ2-1; possible D gene TRBD2, 5 bases. The CDR3 has 14 amino acids. Germline assignment: CDR1 SGHRS and CDR2 YFSETQ. CDR3 bases: TGTGCCAGCAGCTTAAGAGGGTCCTACAATGAGCAGTTCTTC. Protein product: CASSLRGSYNEQFF.

The chain is built from TRBV14 and TRBJ2-1; weak D call: TRBD2 (5 bases). The V end was cut by 4 bases, the J end by 2 bases, with 12 bases between. Germline-derived CDR1 and CDR2 are SGHDN and FVKESK. This CDR3 has 15 amino acids. Here the CDR3 reads CASSPGKVTYNEQFF. The CDR3 nucleotides read TGTGCCAGCAGCCCCGGGAAGGTTACCTACAATGAGCAGTTCTTC.

V is TRBV29-1 and J is TRBJ2-1; D unresolved. V was shortened by 3 bases and J by 1 base, with 10 bases between the two germline ends. Germline loops: CDR1 SQVTM, CDR2 ANQGSEA. The CDR3 is 14 amino acids. The CDR3 nucleotides are TGCAGCGTTGAGCGGCGGAATTCCTACAATGAGCAGTTCTTC. This translates into CSVERRNSYNEQFF.

This rearrangement joins TRBV7-8 to TRBJ2-7, with 9 bases matching TRBD2. Germline V CDR1 and CDR2: SGHVS, FQNEAQ. V shed 10 bases, J shed 1 base, and the junction held 11 bases outside the gene matches. The CDR3 is 15 residues long. Here the CDR3 reads CATAGGGGESYEQYF. For the CDR3, the DNA is TGTGCCACTGCGGGAGGGGGAGGGGAATCCTACGAGCAGTACTTC.

V is TRBV6-6 and J is TRBJ2-3; D perhaps matches TRBD1 (5 bases). Germline values: CDR1 MNHNY, CDR2 SVGAGI (reference sequence). The CDR3 runs to 12 residues. Trimming took off 7 bases at V and 2 bases at J, with 7 bases between the two ends. The CDR3 bases are TGTGCCAGCACGACAGACACAGATACGCAGTATTTT. It codes for CASTTDTDTQYF.

V and J are TRBV20-1 and TRBJ2-7; the match to TRBD2 covers 9 bases. The trim removed 0 bases at V and 7 bases at J, leaving 13 bases unmatched. Germline assignment: CDR1 DFQATT and CDR2 SNEGSKA (reference sequence). The CDR3 is made up of 16 amino acids. The CDR3 is CSARDYRAGGDNEQYF. The DNA for the CDR3 is TGCAGTGCTAGAGATTATCGAGCGGGGGGAGACAATGAGCAGTACTTC.

The chain links TRBV2 to TRBJ2-7; D perhaps matches TRBD2 (6 bases). Germline CDR1 SNHLY, CDR2 FYNNEI. Trimming removed 1 base from V and 2 bases from J, with 12 bases in between. The CDR3 extends over 15 amino acids. Written as DNA, the CDR3 is TGTGCCAGCAGTGAAGAACGGGAGAACGCCTACGAGCAGTACTTC. Its protein is CASSEERENAYEQYF.

This chain connects TRBV12-3 or TRBV12-4 to TRBJ2-1; D is undetermined. Trimming removed 8 bases at V and 5 bases at J, with 19 bases between. The CDR3 contains 15 residues. CDR3 loop: CASRPSSERDNEQFF. The CDR3 region has the DNA TGTGCCAGCCGCCCTTCGTCAGAAAGGGACAATGAGCAGTTCTTC.

The chain couples TRBV6-5 to TRBJ2-3, with 9 bases aligning to TRBD2. Trimming removed 7 bases from V and 3 bases from J; junction bases left unmatched: 8. The CDR3 contains 15 residues. The germline gives CDR1 MNHEY, CDR2 SVGAGI. CDR3 coding DNA: TGTGCCAGCACCATTCGCGGACTAGCGACAGATACGCAGTATTTT. As protein: CASTIRGLATDTQYF.

The chain combines TRBV7-9 with TRBJ2-7, with D possibly called TRBD1 or TRBD2 (7 bases each). In germline, CDR1 is SEHNR, CDR2 FQNEAQ (reference sequence). This CDR3 has 16 amino acids. Trimming took 5 bases from V and 7 from J, leaving 24 bases between them. Here the CDR3 reads CASSDRDYNLDNEQYF. The CDR3 bases are TGTGCCAGCAGCGACAGGGACTACAATCTTGACAATGAGCAGTACTTC.

The rearrangement links TRBV7-9 to TRBJ1-5; possibly TRBD1 for D (5 bases). The CDR3 contains 12 residues. V gave up 5 bases and J gave up 13 bases, with 15 bases separating them. The germline V gene has CDR1 SEHNR and CDR2 FQNEAQ (reference sequence). The chain's CDR3 is CASSRTGTPQHF. CDR3 DNA sequence: TGTGCCAGCAGCAGGACCGGGACTCCTCAGCATTTT.

J is TRBJ1-2 and V is TRBV7-9; no clear D. Germline CDR1 is SEHNR and CDR2 is FQNEAQ (reference sequence). This CDR3 is 14 amino acids long. Trimming cost V 5 bases and J 5 bases, with 15 bases left between them. The CDR3 region is CASSQQSPLYGYTF. In DNA, the CDR3 is TGTGCCAGCAGCCAACAATCACCCCTTTATGGCTACACCTTC.